This T cell receptor (beta chain) originates from a study of coeliac disease. General study results and limits: Largely private TRB repertoires meant most sequences were sample-unique. The authors judged this method unsuitable for unbiased gliadin-specific T cell detection. Active celiac intraepithelial and lamina propria samples had lower TRB and TRG clonality than control samples.

The CDR3 extends over 12 amino acids. Trimming took 4 bases from V and 14 from J; bases not matched to a gene: 6. In germline, CDR1 is SGHRS, CDR2 YFSETQ. Cells were frozen in aliquots of roughly 500,000, and one aliquot per fraction was sequenced. The table came from immunoSEQ multiplex PCR; TCRdb's copy has only in-frame clones and leaves some out. The repertoire includes more than 4,500 clones, about 63% of them detected once, and roughly 10% sits in the top ten. Of note for this clone: The antigen remains unidentified.

This TCR was sampled from a woman in her 70s with celiac disease. Sequencing used lamina propria lymphocytes from the gut. The chain combines TRBV5-1 with TRBJ1-6; 7 nucleotides align to TRBD1. CDR3 residues: CASSTGDAALHF. The CDR3 DNA follows: TGCGCCAGCAGCACAGGGGACGCCGCCCTCCACTTT.